The 7 T cell receptor beta chains in this list originate from one sample, sequenced in a study of CD8 T cells in Susac syndrome. The RNA, about 0.5 to 1 ug, was put through reverse transcription using random hexamers. TCRdb recomputed calls from the immunoSEQ multiplex PCR reads with MiXCR, one row per CDR3 protein. This table holds some 200,000 distinct CDR3 sequences, approximately 95% found once. Sequencing was performed on CD8+ T cells from PBMCs. These receptors were collected from a human donor with Susac syndrome.

The V and J genes are TRBV4-1 and TRBJ2-1; 8 bases agree with TRBD2. The germline gives CDR1 MGHRA, CDR2 YSYEKL. J lost 9 bases, V lost 4 bases, and 11 bases had no gene match. There are 15 residues in the CDR3. The CDR3 DNA is TGCGCCAGCAGCCGGGCCGGGGGGGCCGGGGGTGAGCAGTTCTTC. Protein sequence: CASSRAGGAGGEQFF.

The CDR3 region has the DNA TGTGCCAGCAGTGAATTAGTCGGGGGTTCTTGTAATGAGCAGTTCTTC. It specifies CASSELVGGSCNEQFF. The chain recombines TRBV2 with TRBJ2-1, with a possible D match to TRBD2 (6 bases). The CDR3 covers 16 residues. In germline, CDR1 is SNHLY, CDR2 FYNNEI. Trimming stripped 2 bases from V and 7 bases from J, with 18 bases between.

The chain couples TRBV5-1 to TRBJ2-7; maybe TRBD1 (5 bases). V lost 2 bases and J lost 0, with 9 bases in between. CDR1 SGHRS and CDR2 YFSETQ come from the germline V gene. The CDR3 has 14 residues. The CDR3 DNA sequence: TGCGCCAGCAGCTTTGACAGTTTCTCCTACGAGCAGTACTTC. This sequence encodes CASSFDSFSYEQYF.

The J gene is TRBJ2-5, the V gene TRBV12-3 or TRBV12-4; no reliable D call. The CDR3 spans 14 residues. V was pared by 3 bases and J by 4 bases, with 12 bases between. The CDR3 bases are TGTGCCAGCAGTTTCGGTGTGGCAGTAGAGACCCAGTACTTC. Translating gives CASSFGVAVETQYF.

The chain joins TRBV25-1 to TRBJ2-7; 9 bases are a match to TRBD1. The CDR3 is 16 residues long. The ends lost 2 bases at V and 3 bases at J; junction bases unmatched: 8. Germline V gene data show CDR1 as MGHDK and CDR2 as SYGVNS. In nucleotides, the CDR3 is TGTGCCAGCAGTGAAGAGGGAGGGGACAGGGACTACGAGCAGTACTTC. Translated: CASSEEGGDRDYEQYF.

The chain employs TRBV20-1 and TRBJ2-1, with TRBD2 matching over 10 bases. CDR1 DFQATT and CDR2 SNEGSKA come from the germline V gene (reference sequence). The length of the CDR3 is 15 residues. J lost 4 bases, V lost 4 bases, and 7 bases had no gene match. The CDR3 is CSATTGTSVYNEQFF. DNA for the CDR3: TGCAGTGCTACAACCGGGACTAGCGTTTACAATGAGCAGTTCTTC.

J is TRBJ2-1 and V is TRBV28, with D possibly TRBD2 on 5 matching bases. Germline CDR1 MDHEN, CDR2 SYDVKM. CDR3 size: 13 residues. The germline V and J ends were trimmed by 6 bases and 4 bases, with 10 bases remaining between them. The CDR3 DNA reads as TGTGCCAGCAGCTTCGGGGTGTACAATGAGCAGTTCTTC. The encoded protein is CASSFGVYNEQFF. Full variable domain (remainder filled in from reference TRBV28 and TRBJ2-1): DVKVTQSSRYLVKRTGEKVFLECVQDMDHENMFWYRQDPGLGLRLIYFSYDVKMKEKGDIPEGYSVSREKKERFSLILESASTNQTSMYLCASSFGVYNEQFFGPGTRLTVL.